These 27 T cell receptor beta chains originate from one sample sequenced in a study of blood T cells in healthy people across ages. Next came a second PCR, run for about 6 to 11 cycles, which used a sample-barcoded 5' primer along with a J-beta primer mix. Each CDR3 protein is one row after TCRdb ran MiXCR on the 5' RACE reads. Here the sample spans about 760,000 distinct CDR3 sequences, approximately 53% being singletons. Sequencing was carried out using blood. The source is a man aged 35 to 55 in good health.

This clonotype was detected only a few times. Its ends do not fully match the called genes, so a read error is possible. This chain connects TRBV6-6 to TRBJ2-7, with D maybe TRBD2 (7 bases). Germline V gene data show CDR1 as MNHNY and CDR2 as SVGAGI (reference sequence). This CDR3 has 12 amino acids. CDR3 bases: TGTGCCAGCAGTTACTCGGTGGGGGGGCAGTACTTT. As protein: CASSYSVGGQYF.

This chain links TRBV20-1 with TRBJ2-3; 9 positions agree with TRBD1. With V trimmed by 0 bases and J by 4 bases, 8 bases remained unmatched. Germline-derived CDR1 and CDR2 are DFQATT and SNEGSKA (reference sequence). The CDR3 covers 16 residues. CDR3 DNA: TGCAGTGCTAGAGATCCGGGACAGGGCTTTTCAGATACGCAGTATTTT. The encoded protein is CSARDPGQGFSDTQYF.

The chain links TRBV5-1 to TRBJ2-4, with a tentative D call TRBD1 (6 bases). V was clipped by 4 bases and J by 13 bases, with 24 bases between them. The CDR3 is made up of 15 amino acids. Germline assignment: CDR1 SGHRS and CDR2 YFSETQ. This CDR3 reads CASSPEQGYSREQYF. The CDR3 DNA reads TGCGCCAGCAGCCCAGAACAGGGCTACTCGAGGGAGCAGTACTTC.

This clonotype came up a few times. The chain recombines TRBV6-4 with TRBJ2-1; 8 nucleotides line up with TRBD2. The DNA end is more similar to TRBJ2-7, so the J call may be wrong. CDR3 length: 16 amino acids. CDR1 MRHNA and CDR2 SNTAGT come from the germline V gene. CDR3 bases: TGTGCCAGCTCCCGTGGCGGGGGGAGCTCCTACAATGAGCAGTACTTC. Protein sequence: CASSRGGGSSYNEQYF.

The chain recombines TRBV28 with TRBJ1-6; D is possibly TRBD1 (5 bases). The CDR3 sequence is 14 residues long. In germline, CDR1 is MDHEN, CDR2 SYDVKM. Trimming shortened V by 6 bases and J by 7 bases, and 13 bases separated the two germline ends. Written as DNA, the CDR3 is TGTGCCAGCAGCCCGGGGCTTCAGAATTCACCCCTCCACTTT. It is translated as CASSPGLQNSPLHF.

V gene TRBV25-1 combines with J gene TRBJ2-1; 10 nucleotides line up with TRBD2. The J call is doubtful: the DNA matches TRBJ2-7 better. The CDR3 is 16 residues long. Germline assignment: CDR1 MGHDK and CDR2 SYGVNS. CDR3 region: CASSEYLAGVYNEQYF. The CDR3 DNA sequence: TGTGCCAGCAGTGAATATCTAGCGGGAGTTTACAATGAGCAGTACTTC.

This clonotype was seen a few times. The V call is TRBV11-2, the J call TRBJ2-4, with D hard to call. Gene TRBJ2-7 matches the end of the DNA better, so the J call may be wrong. Germline CDR1 SGHAT, CDR2 FQNNGV. The CDR3 length is 14 residues. The CDR3 region is CASSLTPRVSEQYF. The CDR3 DNA sequence: TGTGCCAGCAGCTTAACGCCAAGGGTCTCCGAGCAGTACTTC.

This clonotype has just a few counts. V gene TRBV18 combines with J gene TRBJ2-3, with 9 bases matching TRBD2. CDR1 KGHSH and CDR2 LQKENI come from the germline V gene. Trimming at V came to 4 bases and at J to 2 bases, leaving 7 bases not matched to a gene. This CDR3 region has 16 residues. CDR3 in amino acids: CASSLFPSGDTDTQYF. The CDR3 bases are TGTGCCAGCTCACTATTTCCTAGCGGGGACACAGATACGCAGTATTTT.

The chain recombines TRBV25-1 with TRBJ2-4; D remains unclear. The J call is uncertain, as TRBJ2-7 better fits the DNA end. The CDR3 is made up of 15 amino acids. Germline CDR1 and CDR2: MGHDK and SYGVNS. CDR3 protein: CASSESGRFGYEQYF. CDR3 nucleotide sequence: TGTGCCAGCAGTGAATCGGGCAGGTTCGGGTACGAGCAGTACTTC.

Only a few counts were recorded for this clonotype. The V call is TRBV29-1, the J call TRBJ2-4; TRBD1 agrees at 10 bases. Germline CDR1 and CDR2: SQVTM and ANQGSEA. The trim removed 7 bases at V and 13 bases at J, leaving 13 bases unmatched. The CDR3 runs 13 residues. This CDR3 is CSAEGQGPDGQYF. The CDR3, as DNA: TGCAGCGCTGAGGGACAGGGGCCCGATGGGCAGTACTTC.

This sequence joins TRBV7-2 and TRBJ2-5; 9 bases fit TRBD1. Germline CDR1 SGHTA, CDR2 FQGNSA. The CDR3 is made up of 16 amino acids. The V gene end was trimmed by 4 bases and the J gene end by 6 bases; junction bases not matched to a gene: 12. CDR3 sequence (DNA): TGTGCCAGCAGCTCGGGACAGGGAACCCCCAGTCAGACCCAGTACTTC. Translating it yields CASSSGQGTPSQTQYF.

The CDR3 loop reads CASSPASDMMAKNIQYF. The CDR3 bases are TGTGCCAGCAGCCCAGCGTCGGACATGATGGCCAAAAACATTCAGTACTTC. This chain joins TRBV7-9 and TRBJ2-4, with D possibly TRBD1 on 5 matching bases. The germline V and J ends were trimmed by 5 bases and 1 base, with 18 bases remaining between them. The CDR3 contains 17 residues. Germline V CDR1 and CDR2: SEHNR, FQNEAQ (reference sequence). The full variable domain, rest sourced from reference TRBV7-9 and TRBJ2-4, is DTGVSQNPRHKITKRGQNVTFRCDPISEHNRLYWYRQTLGQGPEFLTYFQNEAQLEKSRLLSDRFSAERPKGSFSTLEIQRTEQGDSAMYLCASSPASDMMAKNIQYFGAGTRLSVL.

The rearrangement uses TRBV20-1 and TRBJ2-1; D call uncertain. Deletions cut 0 bases from V and 9 bases from J, with 12 bases between. The CDR3 has 13 amino acids. Germline-derived CDR1 and CDR2 are DFQATT and SNEGSKA (reference sequence). Written as DNA, the CDR3 is TGCAGTGCTAGAGAGACTGCTTGGAGTGAGCAGTTCTTC. It yields the protein CSARETAWSEQFF.

The genes are TRBV2 and TRBJ2-1; D unclear. From germline, CDR1 is SNHLY and CDR2 FYNNEI. This CDR3 comprises 17 residues. V lost 4 bases, J lost 13 bases, and 29 bases lay in between. The CDR3: CASSGVRGRYPQETQFF. The CDR3 nucleotides are TGTGCCAGCAGTGGAGTTAGAGGCCGATATCCCCAAGAGACCCAGTTCTTC.

The sample holds a few counts of this clonotype. The rearrangement uses TRBV25-1 and TRBJ2-7; 7 bases are shared with TRBD1. Matching the DNA end better, TRBJ2-5 makes the J call doubtful. Germline CDR1 is MGHDK and CDR2 is SYGVNS. The CDR3 has 15 residues. CDR3 loop: CASSRTGVHRETQYF. In nucleotides, the CDR3 is TGTGCCAGCAGTCGAACAGGGGTTCACCGGGAGACCCAGTACTTC.

The chain is built from TRBV4-1 and TRBJ2-7; 11 bases fit TRBD2. CDR1 is MGHRA, CDR2 YSYEKL, per germline. Trimming removed 3 bases from V and 0 bases from J; junction bases left unmatched: 13. The CDR3 runs 19 residues. The CDR3 DNA reads TGCGCCAGCAGCCACGGGGGAACTAGCGGGAGTCACCCCTCCTACGAGCAGTACTTC. Its protein is CASSHGGTSGSHPSYEQYF.

The rearrangement joins TRBV6-2 or TRBV6-3 to TRBJ2-4; TRBD2 aligns across 13 bases. The DNA end favors TRBJ2-5, so the J call may be wrong. The CDR3 runs to 15 residues. Germline-derived CDR1 and CDR2 are MNHEY and SVGEGT. CDR3 bases: TGTGCCAGCAGCTGGACTAGCGGGAGTTTTGGGACCCAGTACTTC. Protein product: CASSWTSGSFGTQYF.

The chain recombines TRBV6-1 with TRBJ1-5, with 9 bases matching TRBD1. CDR1 is MNHNS, CDR2 SASEGT, per germline. J gave up 0 bases and V 3 bases, and 9 bases lay outside the gene matches. CDR3 length: 18 amino acids. The CDR3 bases are TGTGCCAGCAGTGAGGACAGGGGAGGGGGCTATAGCAATCAGCCCCAGCATTTT. It encodes CASSEDRGGGYSNQPQHF.

V usage is TRBV20-1 and J usage is TRBJ2-5; perhaps D is TRBD1 or TRBD2 (7 bases each). The J call is uncertain, as TRBJ2-7 better fits the DNA end. CDR3 size: 19 residues. Per germline, CDR1 DFQATT and CDR2 SNEGSKA (reference sequence). The CDR3 protein is CSARGQTSPGGSGGYEQYF. CDR3 coding DNA: TGCAGTGCTAGAGGTCAAACAAGTCCAGGGGGATCGGGGGGCTACGAGCAGTACTTC.

This clonotype was found a few times. The gene calls are TRBV7-2 and TRBJ2-7; D possibly corresponds to TRBD1 (6 bases). Germline V CDR1 and CDR2: SGHTA, FQGNSA. CDR3 length equals 15 residues. Deletions cut 2 bases from V and 0 bases from J, with 11 bases between. The CDR3 nucleotides read TGTGCCAGCAGCTTATTTCAGGGGAGCTCCTACGAGCAGTACTTC. It specifies CASSLFQGSSYEQYF.

This clonotype appeared a few times. The rearrangement uses TRBV6-1 and TRBJ1-1, with no clear D. This CDR3 contains 16 residues. Germline V gives CDR1 MNHNS, CDR2 SASEGT. V was pared by 4 bases and J by 4 bases, with 19 bases between. CDR3 loop: CASSAPNINSGTEAFF. The CDR3 nucleotides are TGTGCCAGCAGTGCCCCGAATATCAACAGTGGCACTGAAGCTTTCTTT.

Regarding this clonotype: Here the CDR3 omits its conserved ending phenylalanine or tryptophan, so a read error is the likely source. The chain combines TRBV4-3 with TRBJ2-6; no firm D call. V was cut by 0 bases and J by 2 bases, with 8 bases left in between. The CDR3 has 16 residues. CDR1 LGHNA and CDR2 YSLEER come from the germline V gene. The chain's CDR3 is CASSQDRAAGANVLTV. For the CDR3, the DNA is TGCGCCAGCAGCCAAGATCGGGCAGCTGGGGCCAACGTCCTGACTGTC.

This clonotype occurred a few times. The chain employs TRBV11-3 and TRBJ2-1; TRBD2 agrees at 8 bases. This CDR3 has 14 amino acids. Losses at the gene ends were 0 bases for V and 10 bases for J; bases not matched to a gene: 5. CDR1 and CDR2 (germline): SGHNT, YENEEA. CDR3 in amino acids: CASSLDRSGGEQFF. The CDR3 DNA reads TGTGCCAGCAGCTTAGATCGAAGCGGGGGCGAGCAGTTCTTC.

CDR3 in DNA: TGCAGTCCGAACCGACTAGCGGGAGGACGGGGGGATACGCAGTATTTT. Its protein is CSPNRLAGGRGDTQYF. The chain is built from TRBV20-1 and TRBJ2-3; TRBD2 aligns across 13 bases. The CDR3 has 16 amino acids. Germline V lookup: CDR1 DFQATT, CDR2 SNEGSKA (reference sequence). V gave up 8 bases and J gave up 6 bases; unmatched junction bases: 14.

V and J are TRBV7-2 and TRBJ2-3, with 8 bases identical to TRBD2. This CDR3 is built from 15 residues. Unmatched junction bases numbered 11, after V lost 7 bases and J lost 5 bases. Germline CDR1 and CDR2: SGHTA and FQGNSA. For the CDR3, the DNA is TGTGCCAGCACCCTAGGGCGGGGGGCTGTAGATACGCAGTATTTT. Protein product: CASTLGRGAVDTQYF. Full variable domain (rest looked up from reference TRBV7-2 and TRBJ2-3): GAGVSQSPSNKVTEKGKDVELRCDPISGHTALYWYRQSLGQGLEFLIYFQGNSAPDKSGLPSDRFSAERTGGSVSTLTIQRTQQEDSAVYLCASTLGRGAVDTQYFGPGTRLTVL.

This rearrangement joins TRBV20-1 to TRBJ2-7; 9 nucleotides agree with TRBD1. Trimming took 5 bases from V and 2 from J; bases not matched to a gene: 10. Germline V gene data show CDR1 as DFQATT and CDR2 as SNEGSKA (reference sequence). The CDR3 sequence is 15 residues long. Written as DNA, the CDR3 is TGCAGTGCTCAAACACCGGGACAGGGACCCTACGAGCAGTACTTC. It encodes CSAQTPGQGPYEQYF.

This sequence joins TRBV7-2 and TRBJ2-4; 13 bases fit TRBD2. The V and J ends lost 4 bases and 8 bases, in that order; junction bases with no gene match: 14. Per germline, CDR1 SGHTA and CDR2 FQGNSA. The CDR3 is 18 residues long. The CDR3 spells CASSSKLQLAGGQDIQYF. CDR3 nucleotides: TGTGCCAGCAGCTCGAAGCTACAACTAGCGGGGGGGCAGGACATTCAGTACTTC. The full variable domain, completed using reference TRBV7-2 and TRBJ2-4, is GAGVSQSPSNKVTEKGKDVELRCDPISGHTALYWYRQSLGQGLEFLIYFQGNSAPDKSGLPSDRFSAERTGGSVSTLTIQRTQQEDSAVYLCASSSKLQLAGGQDIQYFGAGTRLSVL.